This T cell receptor (beta chain) originates from a study of blood T cell repertoires in COVID-19. Germline-derived CDR1 and CDR2 are SGHRS and YFSETQ. Trimming took 4 bases from V and 8 from J, leaving 13 bases between them. The CDR3 has 13 amino acids. Profiled with immunoSEQ multiplex PCR; TCRdb holds only in-frame clones, not every one. The sample consists of 370,000 or so clones, 70% to 90% of them appearing once. V gene TRBV5-1 combines with J gene TRBJ2-1; perhaps TRBD2 as D (6 bases). The sequenced material came from PBMCs or T cells enriched from blood (not recorded which). This receptor was obtained from a man aged 30 to 39 who had recovered from COVID-19. CDR3: CASSRDSWDEQFF. The CDR3 nucleotides read TGCGCCAGCAGCAGGGACTCATGGGATGAGCAGTTCTTC.